This T cell receptor (beta chain) was profiled in a study of CD8+CD57+ T cells in acquired aplastic anemia. Study-wide points: In common between the patients and the controls were around 29 CD8+ CDR3 sequences.

Remarks on this clonotype: What it recognizes is unknown.

Only patients with CD8+CD57+ cell expansion on flow cytometry were chosen for sequencing. Template material for TCR beta VDJ and CDR3 profiling consisted of genomic DNA. A single record per CDR3 protein comes from TCRdb applying MiXCR to the reads. The sample holds 150,000 to 200,000 distinct CDR3 sequences; around 48% are singletons and the top ten take 2.5% to 3.5%. The CDR3 totals 13 residues. Germline values: CDR1 SGHTA, CDR2 FQGNSA. V lost 6 bases to trimming and J lost 6 bases, with 14 bases between them. Sequencing used sorted CD4+, CD8+, or CD8+CD57+ T cells (not recorded which) from PBMCs. V usage is TRBV7-2 and J usage is TRBJ1-1, with D uncertain. The receptor's source is a human donor with aplastic anemia. The CDR3 loop reads CASSSLSAAEAFF. In DNA, the CDR3 is TGTGCCAGCAGTTCCCTATCTGCGGCTGAAGCTTTCTTT.